The 10 T cell receptor beta chains below were found in one sample sequenced in a study of blood T cell repertoires in COVID-19 (dated by TCRdb to the early 2020s). Receptor libraries were prepared by the immunoSEQ multiplex PCR assay. Sourced from immuneACCESS, this table was stored by TCRdb with only in-frame sequences that have V and J called. A share of the clones is absent; for the studies checked, an unresolved V gene accounts for under half, and the remainder has no known explanation. The sample table records approximately 140,000 clones; about 87% of these occur just once. Roughly 3.9% of the sample rests with the top ten. Sequenced sample: PBMCs or T cells enriched from blood (not recorded which). All receptors come from a man over 45 in a cohort exposed to, infected with or recovered from COVID-19 (not recorded which).

The chain carries TRBV4-3 and TRBJ1-1, with no clear D. Per the germline V gene, CDR1 is LGHNA and CDR2 is YSLEER. V gave up 1 base and J gave up 2 bases, with 14 bases separating them. The CDR3 consists of 16 residues. The CDR3 coding sequence is TGCGCCAGCAGCCAAGTCTCAGCACAACTAAACACTGAAGCTTTCTTT. Its translation is CASSQVSAQLNTEAFF.

This rearrangement joins TRBV5-1 to TRBJ2-1, with D possibly matching TRBD2 (7 bases). The CDR3 extends over 16 amino acids. Trimming took off 0 bases at V and 5 bases at J, with 15 bases between the two ends. Per the germline V gene, CDR1 is SGHRS and CDR2 is YFSETQ. CDR3 DNA sequence: TGCGCCAGCAGCTTGGAACCGGGGGGCGCGAACAATGAGCAGTTCTTC. Protein: CASSLEPGGANNEQFF.

The sample holds one count of this clone. The chain links TRBV27 to TRBJ2-2; 8 bases fit TRBD2. Germline CDR1 and CDR2: MNHEY and SMNVEV (reference sequence). V gave up 3 bases and J gave up 7 bases; unmatched junction bases: 4. The CDR3 contains 14 residues. The CDR3 DNA follows: TGTGCCAGCAGTTTGGATAGCGGGGACGGGGAGCTGTTTTTT. Translating gives CASSLDSGDGELFF.

The rearrangement uses TRBV6-1 and TRBJ1-1, with a weak D call TRBD1 (5 bases). Trimming removed 1 base at V and 4 bases at J, with 10 bases between. The length of the CDR3 is 14 residues. CDR1 MNHNS and CDR2 SASEGT come from the germline V gene. As DNA, the CDR3 is TGTGCCAGCAGTGAAGGGGACTCGGGCACTGAAGCTTTCTTT. Amino acids: CASSEGDSGTEAFF.

The chain combines TRBV7-9 with TRBJ1-4, with a weak D call TRBD1 (6 bases). Germline CDR1 reads SEHNR; CDR2 reads FQNEAQ (reference sequence). Trimming cost V 10 bases and J 1 base, with 10 bases left between them. The CDR3 has 13 residues. CDR3 sequence: CATTGLTNEKLFF. The DNA of the CDR3 is TGTGCCACTACAGGGCTAACTAATGAAAAACTGTTTTTT.

This clone was observed a few times. The rearrangement uses TRBV6-2 or TRBV6-3 and TRBJ1-2; the D gene is possibly TRBD1 (6 bases). Trimming stripped 0 bases from V and 8 bases from J, with 16 bases between. Germline loops: CDR1 MNHEY, CDR2 SVGEGT. The CDR3 loop spans 15 amino acids. CDR3 nucleotides: TGTGCCAGCAGTTACTCGATACAGGGCTCGGAAGGCTACACCTTC. Translated, it gives CASSYSIQGSEGYTF.

The gene calls are TRBV11-2 and TRBJ2-1, with TRBD2 matching 10 bases. J was trimmed by 5 bases and V by 1 base; bases with no gene match: 5. The CDR3 has 16 residues. The germline CDR1 and CDR2 sequences are SGHAT and FQNNGV. CDR3 protein: CASSLAGSGGNNEQFF. CDR3 DNA sequence: TGTGCCAGCAGCTTAGCAGGTAGCGGGGGGAACAATGAGCAGTTCTTC.

This clone showed up many times. The chain links TRBV13 to TRBJ2-7, with TRBD2 matching over 8 bases. Germline-derived CDR1 and CDR2 are PRHDT and FYEKMQ (reference sequence). V was pared by 3 bases and J by 5 bases, with 9 bases of the junction left unmatched. The CDR3 runs 15 residues. This CDR3 is CASSLKGLAGDEQYF. The DNA of the CDR3 is TGTGCCAGCAGCTTGAAGGGGCTAGCGGGTGACGAGCAGTACTTC. The complete variable domain, with remaining parts taken from reference TRBV13 and TRBJ2-7, reads AAGVIQSPRHLIKEKRETATLKCYPIPRHDTVYWYQQGPGQDPQFLISFYEKMQSDKGSIPDRFSAQQFSDYHSELNMSSLELGDSALYFCASSLKGLAGDEQYFGPGTRLTVT.

The chain joins TRBV19 to TRBJ2-3, with TRBD2 identical over 8 bases. The V and J ends lost 9 bases and 6 bases, in that order; junction bases with no gene match: 11. The CDR3 sequence is 14 residues long. Germline CDR1 and CDR2: LNHDA and SQIVND (reference sequence). CDR3 in amino acids: CASDRGGADDTQYF. CDR3 bases: TGTGCCAGCGATCGGGGGGGGGCGGATGATACGCAGTATTTT.

J is TRBJ2-7 and V is TRBV7-2; 8 nucleotides match TRBD2. J was trimmed by 2 bases and V by 3 bases; bases with no gene match: 6. Looked up from germline, CDR1 is SGHTA and CDR2 is FQGNSA. This CDR3 has 15 amino acids. CDR3 sequence: CASSFPSGYAYEQYF. For the CDR3, the DNA is TGTGCCAGCAGCTTTCCTAGCGGGTATGCCTACGAGCAGTACTTC.